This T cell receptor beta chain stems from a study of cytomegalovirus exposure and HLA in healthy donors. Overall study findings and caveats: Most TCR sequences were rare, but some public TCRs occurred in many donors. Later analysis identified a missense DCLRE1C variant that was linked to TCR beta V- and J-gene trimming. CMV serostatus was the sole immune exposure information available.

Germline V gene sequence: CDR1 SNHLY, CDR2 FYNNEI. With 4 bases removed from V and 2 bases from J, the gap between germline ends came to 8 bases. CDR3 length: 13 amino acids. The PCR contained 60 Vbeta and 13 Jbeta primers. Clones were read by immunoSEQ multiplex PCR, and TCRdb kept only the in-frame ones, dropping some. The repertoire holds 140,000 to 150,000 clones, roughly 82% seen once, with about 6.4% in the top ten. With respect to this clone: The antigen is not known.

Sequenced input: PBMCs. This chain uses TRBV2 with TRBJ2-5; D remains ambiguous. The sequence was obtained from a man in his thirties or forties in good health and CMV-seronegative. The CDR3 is CASSGPNQETQYF. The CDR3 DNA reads TGTGCCAGCAGTGGGCCCAATCAAGAGACCCAGTACTTC.